This TCR beta chain is from a study of cytomegalovirus exposure and HLA in healthy donors. Study observations and caveats: For most TCR beta V segments, an earlier analysis put the productive rate at about 90% or about 30% of the time. Analyzed later, most CMV-associated TCR beta chains appeared HLA-restricted.

Notes on this clone: As yet, its antigen is unknown.

Per germline, CDR1 SQVTM and CDR2 ANQGSEA. The V segment lost 5 bases and the J segment 4 bases; nucleotides outside the gene matches: 8. The CDR3 runs to 13 residues. Primers for the PCR totalled 60 Vbeta and 13 Jbeta. Study processing details: Per a later analysis, the number of unique TCR beta chains was about 80 million, of which around 10 million were shared. Sequencing was performed with immunoSEQ multiplex PCR; in TCRdb, only in-frame clones are kept and a portion is missing. Clonal size and the V and J genes are those of that table, whereas D and trimming came from the DNA. The sample yields under 250,000 clones, about 80% seen once.

The receptor was derived from a man under 40 in good health and CMV-seronegative. The specimen was PBMCs. The J gene is TRBJ2-7, the V gene TRBV29-1; 7 bases agree with TRBD2. The CDR3 DNA follows: TGCAGCGTTAGCCAGGGAGGGTTTTACGAGCAGTACTTC. Translation: CSVSQGGFYEQYF.